The clone carrying this TCR beta chain was counted only a few times. The data belong to a study of blood T cell repertoires in COVID-19. Turning to the study itself: Samples representing acute and convalescent COVID-19 were sourced from the United States, Italy and Spain.

Per the original data handling: How many nucleated cells were present was estimated from reference gene primer amplification. Profiled with immunoSEQ multiplex PCR; TCRdb holds only in-frame clones, not every one. V and J calls and clone size are those listed in that table; D and trimming were worked out from the DNA. The table records some 400,000 clones, 70% to 90% of them present only once. Membership in each cohort depended on participant-reported clinical history. Germline trimming cut 1 base from V and 5 bases from J; bases unmatched to any gene: 9. This CDR3 is built from 17 residues. CDR1 and CDR2 from the germline V gene are SGHRS and YFSETQ.

Input material: PBMCs or T cells enriched from blood (not recorded which). This chain links TRBV5-1 with TRBJ2-2; 9 bases are a match to TRBD2. This receptor was identified in a man aged 25-45 years who had recovered from COVID-19. This chain's CDR3 is CASSLRTAGGQTGELFF. Here the CDR3 DNA reads TGCGCCAGCAGCTTGCGAACTGCGGGGGGGCAAACCGGGGAGCTGTTTTTT.